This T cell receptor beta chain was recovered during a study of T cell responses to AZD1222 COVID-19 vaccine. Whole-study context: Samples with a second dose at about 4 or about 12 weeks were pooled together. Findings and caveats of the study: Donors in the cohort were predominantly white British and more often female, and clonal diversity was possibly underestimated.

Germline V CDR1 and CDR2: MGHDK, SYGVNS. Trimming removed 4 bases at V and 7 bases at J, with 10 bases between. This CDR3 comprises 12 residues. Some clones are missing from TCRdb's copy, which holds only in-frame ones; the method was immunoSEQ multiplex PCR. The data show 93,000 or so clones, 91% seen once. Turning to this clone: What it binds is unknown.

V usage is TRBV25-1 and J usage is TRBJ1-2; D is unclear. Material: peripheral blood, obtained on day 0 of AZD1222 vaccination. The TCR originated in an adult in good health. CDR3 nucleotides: TGTGCCAGCAGTGGAACAGCGGGTGGCTACACCTTC. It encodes CASSGTAGGYTF.